Below, 18 T cell receptor beta chains from the same sample are listed, as sequenced in a study of blood T cell repertoires in COVID-19. TCRdb keeps only in-frame clones here, not all; method: immunoSEQ multiplex PCR. Here the sample spans around 140,000 clones, approximately 80% being singletons. The sequenced sample consisted of peripheral blood. The receptors shown here come from a human donor in a cohort sampled during active COVID-19.

The rearrangement links TRBV18 to TRBJ2-5; a possible D gene is TRBD2 (7 bases). The CDR3 is made up of 16 amino acids. Germline loops: CDR1 KGHSH, CDR2 LQKENI. The V end lost 3 bases, the J end lost 7 bases, and 21 bases lay between the germline ends. The CDR3 coding sequence is TGTGCCAGCTCACCCCAAGGGGGGGCGCGTCTCGGGACCCAGTACTTC. Translating gives CASSPQGGARLGTQYF.

V usage is TRBV28 and J usage is TRBJ2-7; a weak D match, TRBD2 (5 bases). Trimming left V 1 base short and J 2 bases short, with 12 bases between. This CDR3 is 15 amino acids long. From germline, CDR1 is MDHEN and CDR2 SYDVKM. CDR3 protein: CASSLFRGSTYEQYF. CDR3 nucleotides: TGTGCCAGCAGTTTATTTCGGGGTTCTACCTACGAGCAGTACTTC.

The chain links TRBV28 to TRBJ1-5; D is perhaps TRBD1 (6 bases). Per the germline V gene, CDR1 is MDHEN and CDR2 is SYDVKM. The ends were cut back, 3 bases at V and 3 bases at J, with 12 bases in the middle. This CDR3 has 15 residues. CDR3 sequence: CASSLGGQVNQPQHF. In nucleotides, the CDR3 is TGTGCCAGCAGTTTGGGGGGGCAGGTCAATCAGCCCCAGCATTTT.

Comments on this clone: Other DNA sequences in the sample encode the same CDR3. This sequence joins TRBV6-5 and TRBJ2-7; 8 bases match TRBD1. The junction had 1 base not matched to a gene; V was cut back by 6 bases and J by 0 bases. The germline V gene encodes CDR1 MNHEY and CDR2 SVGAGI. There are 13 residues in the CDR3. Here the CDR3 reads CASRGQGSYEQYF. The CDR3 region has the DNA TGTGCCAGCAGAGGACAGGGCTCCTACGAGCAGTACTTC.

The chain uses TRBV10-2 and TRBJ2-1; TRBD1 agrees at 7 bases. The ends lost 7 bases at V and 4 bases at J; junction bases unmatched: 13. CDR1 is WSHSY and CDR2 is SAAADI in the germline V gene. This CDR3 is built from 16 residues. Here the CDR3 reads CASNGPPGQRYNEQFF. CDR3 sequence (DNA): TGCGCCAGCAACGGTCCACCGGGACAGAGATACAATGAGCAGTTCTTC.

This clone was seen a single time. The J gene is TRBJ2-5, the V gene TRBV5-8; TRBD1 aligns across 7 bases. The germline V gene encodes CDR1 SGHTS and CDR2 YDEGEE. The CDR3 sequence is 14 residues long. V trimming: 5 bases; J trimming: 2 bases; junction bases outside the gene matches: 6. CDR3 in DNA: TGTGCCAGCAGTTGGCAGACAGGGCAAGAGACCCAGTACTTC. Protein product: CASSWQTGQETQYF.

The chain links TRBV7-2 to TRBJ2-7; 7 nucleotides agree with TRBD2. Germline lookup yields CDR1 SGHTA and CDR2 FQGNSA. The CDR3 sequence is 14 residues long. Trimming at V came to 5 bases and at J to 2 bases, leaving 6 bases not matched to a gene. The CDR3 DNA reads as TGTGCCAGCAGCATCCCGGGAGGAACCTACGAGCAGTACTTC. As protein: CASSIPGGTYEQYF.

The chain employs TRBV19 and TRBJ2-5; D gene unclear. The germline V gene has CDR1 LNHDA and CDR2 SQIVND (reference sequence). Between the trimmed V and J ends, which lost 4 bases and 2 bases, there was a span of 14 bases. This CDR3 is built from 15 residues. The CDR3 is CASSSTELQQETQYF. The CDR3 nucleotides read TGTGCCAGTAGTAGTACAGAGTTACAACAAGAGACCCAGTACTTC. The entire variable domain, with the rest obtained from reference TRBV19 and TRBJ2-5, is as follows: DGGITQSPKYLFRKEGQNVTLSCEQNLNHDAMYWYRQDPGQGLRLIYYSQIVNDFQKGDIAEGYSVSREKKESFPLTVTSAQKNPTAFYLCASSSTELQQETQYFGPGTRLLVL.

V gene TRBV7-2 combines with J gene TRBJ2-1, with TRBD1 identical over 7 bases. Trimming cost V 2 bases and J 5 bases; bases outside gene matches: 6. CDR3 length: 15 residues. Looked up from germline, CDR1 is SGHTA and CDR2 is FQGNSA. DNA for the CDR3: TGTGCCAGCAGCTTACGACAGGGCTTGAACAATGAGCAGTTCTTC. Its protein is CASSLRQGLNNEQFF. The variable domain in full, completed from reference TRBV7-2 and TRBJ2-1, reads GAGVSQSPSNKVTEKGKDVELRCDPISGHTALYWYRQSLGQGLEFLIYFQGNSAPDKSGLPSDRFSAERTGGSVSTLTIQRTQQEDSAVYLCASSLRQGLNNEQFFGPGTRLTVL.

The J gene is TRBJ2-7, the V gene TRBV14, with TRBD2 matching over 10 bases. Germline trimming cut 0 bases from V and 3 bases from J; bases unmatched to any gene: 2. The CDR3 is made up of 15 amino acids. Germline V CDR1 and CDR2: SGHDN, FVKESK. Written as DNA, the CDR3 is TGTGCCAGCAGCCAAGAGAGGACTAGCGGCTACGAGCAGTACTTC. Its translation: CASSQERTSGYEQYF.

The V gene is TRBV2, the J gene TRBJ2-3, with 7 bases aligning to TRBD2. Germline V gene lookup returns CDR1 SNHLY and CDR2 FYNNEI. J gave up 6 bases and V 6 bases, and 12 bases lay outside the gene matches. CDR3 size: 15 residues. The CDR3, as DNA: TGTGCCAGCAGCACCGGACTAGTTCAGTTCGATACGCAGTATTTT. This codes for CASSTGLVQFDTQYF.

V and J are TRBV27 and TRBJ1-2; 7 bases match TRBD1. Germline values: CDR1 MNHEY, CDR2 SMNVEV (reference sequence). The CDR3 is 14 amino acids. Trimming cost V 6 bases and J 8 bases; bases outside gene matches: 12. The CDR3 here is CASRVSGGYGGYTF. CDR3 coding DNA: TGTGCCAGCAGAGTCTCAGGGGGATATGGGGGCTACACCTTC.

At least ten counts were recorded for this clone. The chain links TRBV2 to TRBJ2-7, with D perhaps matching TRBD1 (6 bases). The V end lost 7 bases, the J end lost 0 bases, and 22 bases lay between the germline ends. This CDR3 region has 17 residues. CDR1 is SNHLY, CDR2 FYNNEI, per germline. CDR3 DNA: TGTGCCAGCACTTCATCCTATCAGAGCAGGGGCTCCTACGAGCAGTACTTC. Its protein is CASTSSYQSRGSYEQYF.

CDR3 DNA sequence: TGTGCCAGTAGTATAGTCTACGGTTACGAGCAGTACTTC. It translates to CASSIVYGYEQYF. The V gene is TRBV19, the J gene TRBJ2-7; D gene unclear. Germline V gene data show CDR1 as LNHDA and CDR2 as SQIVND (reference sequence). V lost 1 base and J 4 bases, leaving 8 bases between the germline ends. The CDR3 totals 13 residues.

The chain uses TRBV24-1 and TRBJ2-5, with 14 positions matching TRBD2. V lost 4 bases, J lost 5 bases, and 11 bases stayed unmatched. The germline V gene has CDR1 KGHDR and CDR2 SFDVKD. The CDR3 runs to 18 residues. The CDR3 sequence: CATSDSGLAGDWGETQYF. CDR3 DNA: TGTGCCACCAGTGACTCGGGACTAGCGGGGGATTGGGGGGAGACCCAGTACTTC.

In its sample, this clone was seen a few times. J is TRBJ2-7 and V is TRBV6-2 or TRBV6-3, with D possibly being TRBD1 (5 bases). Germline CDR1 is MNHEY and CDR2 is SVGEGT. V lost 4 bases and J lost 6, with 13 bases in between. This CDR3 spans 13 amino acids. The CDR3 here is CASSWTPRVEQYF. In DNA, the CDR3 is TGTGCCAGCAGTTGGACACCCAGGGTCGAGCAGTACTTC.

This clone was detected many times. V and J are TRBV4-2 and TRBJ2-7; 9 bases fit TRBD2. With 4 bases clipped from V and 4 bases from J, the junction kept 8 bases outside the gene matches. Germline-derived CDR1 and CDR2 are LGHNA and YNFKEQ. This CDR3 spans 15 amino acids. CDR3 nucleotides: TGTGCCAGCAGCCGGGTAGCGGGAGAGAGGTACGAGCAGTACTTC. Translation: CASSRVAGERYEQYF.

CDR3 coding DNA: TGTGCCAGCAGTCCCCCGGAGAGCACCGGGGAGCTGTTTTTT. As protein: CASSPPESTGELFF. J is TRBJ2-2 and V is TRBV9; no clear D. This CDR3 spans 14 amino acids. The V and J ends lost 5 bases and 4 bases respectively, with 12 bases between them. The germline gives CDR1 SGDLS, CDR2 YYNGEE.